A single T cell receptor (beta chain) is shown here with its context. This record belongs to a study of blood T cell repertoires in COVID-19. Across the study: COVID-19 samples collected from the United States, Italy and Spain covered acute and convalescent phases. The analysed material was cDNA or gDNA that came from T cells, B-cell-depleted T cells, or PBMCs.

This CDR3 has 16 amino acids. Trimming removed 2 bases at V and 1 base at J, with 14 bases between. The germline CDR1 and CDR2 sequences are GTSNPN and SVGIG (reference sequence). How the authors handled the data: The authors estimated nucleated cell counts from reference gene primer amplification. Sequencing was performed with immunoSEQ multiplex PCR; in TCRdb, only in-frame clones are kept and a portion is missing. Clonal size and the V and J genes are those of that table, whereas D and trimming came from the DNA. The table records some 160,000 clones, roughly 90% of them present only once. The receptor comes from a man between 60 and 70 years old with acute or convalescent COVID-19. The sequencing input was peripheral blood. The rearrangement uses TRBV30 and TRBJ2-2; weak D call: TRBD1 (7 bases). Here the CDR3 reads CAWSFLQGGNTGELFF. CDR3 sequence (DNA): TGTGCCTGGAGTTTCTTGCAGGGGGGGAACACCGGGGAGCTGTTTTTT.